These 24 T cell receptor beta chains were sequenced from one sample in a study of cytomegalovirus exposure and HLA in healthy donors. Use of 60 Vbeta and 13 Jbeta primers characterized the PCR. Clones were sequenced by immunoSEQ multiplex PCR, and TCRdb holds only the in-frame ones, with some missing. Among 99,000 or so clones listed, around 10% were seen once. Source material: PBMCs. The source is a middle-aged man in good health and CMV-seropositive.

The V gene is TRBV5-4, the J gene TRBJ1-2; 11 nucleotides match TRBD1. The CDR3 spans 17 residues. The germline V gene has CDR1 SGHNT and CDR2 YYREEE (reference sequence). After removal of 4 bases from V and 8 bases from J, the junction contained 16 bases not matched to a gene. CDR3 DNA: TGTGCCAGCAGCACCGGGACAGGGGGAACCCTGACTAAAGGCTACACCTTC. Its translation: CASSTGTGGTLTKGYTF.

The V gene is TRBV5-6, the J gene TRBJ1-3, with D possibly being TRBD1 (5 bases). Trimming removed 4 bases at V and 0 bases at J, with 11 bases between. The CDR3 spans 15 residues. Germline CDR1 is SGHDT and CDR2 is YYEEEE. CDR3 DNA sequence: TGTGCCAGCAGCCTGGGGCGGAGCTCTGGAAACACCATATATTTT. Translating gives CASSLGRSSGNTIYF. Full variable domain (remainder filled in from reference TRBV5-6 and TRBJ1-3): DAGVTQSPTHLIKTRGQQVTLRCSPKSGHDTVSWYQQALGQGPQFIFQYYEEEERQRGNFPDRFSGHQFPNYSSELNVNALLLGDSALYLCASSLGRSSGNTIYFGEGSWLTVV.

In its sample, this clone was seen a few times. The rearrangement links TRBV28 to TRBJ2-3; TRBD2 agrees at 10 bases. CDR3 length: 15 residues. The ends lost 6 bases at V and 5 bases at J; junction bases unmatched: 8. Germline CDR1 is MDHEN and CDR2 is SYDVKM. The CDR3 here is CASSLLRLAGDTQYF. The CDR3 DNA reads as TGTGCCAGCAGCCTCCTGCGACTAGCGGGAGATACGCAGTATTTT.

The chain joins TRBV4-1 to TRBJ2-5; D possibly corresponds to TRBD1 (5 bases). The CDR3 is 14 residues long. V gave up 0 bases and J gave up 5 bases, with 10 bases separating them. CDR1 and CDR2 (germline): MGHRA, YSYEKL. CDR3 in amino acids: CASSQEQVGETQYF. The CDR3 nucleotides are TGCGCCAGCAGCCAAGAACAGGTCGGGGAGACCCAGTACTTC.

The V call is TRBV11-3, the J call TRBJ2-5; TRBD2 agrees at 8 bases. The CDR3 is 17 amino acids. Germline V gives CDR1 SGHNT, CDR2 YENEEA. J lost 5 bases, V lost 1 base, and 12 bases had no gene match. Here the CDR3 DNA reads TGTGCCAGCAGCTTAGGAGGCGGGGGGAGTTCGGGTGAGACCCAGTACTTC. Amino acid sequence: CASSLGGGGSSGETQYF.

V usage is TRBV10-1 and J usage is TRBJ2-1; 8 bases map to TRBD2. The CDR3 totals 15 residues. With V trimmed by 1 base and J by 5 bases, 4 bases remained unmatched. Germline lookup yields CDR1 WNHNN and CDR2 SYGVQD (reference sequence). The CDR3 DNA follows: TGCGCCAGCAGTGAGTTGTCTAGCGGGCACAATGAGCAGTTCTTC. Its translation is CASSELSSGHNEQFF.

As regards this clone: Without the conserved terminal phenylalanine or tryptophan, this CDR3 likely stems from a read error. The DNA is left out, because the CDR3 cannot be placed on it with certainty; the CDR3 is given as TCRdb lists it. The chain joins TRBV7-9 to TRBJ1-2. Germline V lookup: CDR1 SEHNR, CDR2 FQNEAQ (reference sequence). Termini included, the CDR3 measures 13 amino acids. CDR3 protein: CASSFGPGAHYSV.

The genes are TRBV6-5 and TRBJ2-7, with TRBD1 identical over 9 bases. From germline, CDR1 is MNHEY and CDR2 SVGAGI. There are 15 residues in the CDR3. The V gene end was trimmed by 2 bases and the J gene end by 0 bases; junction bases not matched to a gene: 2. The CDR3 reads CASSYGTGSSYEQYF. Here the CDR3 DNA reads TGTGCCAGCAGTTACGGGACAGGGAGCTCCTACGAGCAGTACTTC.

This clone appeared a few times. The chain is built from TRBV15 and TRBJ2-7; 7 nucleotides agree with TRBD2. The trim removed 3 bases at V and 2 bases at J, leaving 7 bases unmatched. Germline V gives CDR1 LNHNV, CDR2 YYDKDF (reference sequence). The CDR3 is 15 amino acids. CDR3 sequence reads: CATSSGRAGPYEQYF. CDR3 nucleotides: TGTGCCACCAGCAGTGGGAGGGCGGGCCCCTACGAGCAGTACTTC. Full variable domain (remainder filled in from reference TRBV15 and TRBJ2-7): DAMVIQNPRYQVTQFGKPVTLSCSQTLNHNVMYWYQQKSSQAPKLLFHYYDKDFNNEADTPDNFQSRRPNTSFCFLDIRSPGLGDTAMYLCATSSGRAGPYEQYFGPGTRLTVT.

In this sample, this clone turned up a few times. V usage is TRBV6-5 and J usage is TRBJ1-2, with TRBD1 identical over 7 bases. The CDR3 consists of 11 residues. The germline CDR1 and CDR2 sequences are MNHEY and SVGAGI. With 5 bases clipped from V and 13 bases from J, the junction kept 7 bases outside the gene matches. CDR3 nucleotide sequence: TGTGCCAGCAGTCAAGGTCGGGACAGCACCTTC. This translates into CASSQGRDSTF.

This clone was seen a handful of times. This CDR3 reads CAVNLAASSTDTQYF. CDR3 in DNA: TGTGCCGTCAATTTAGCGGCATCCTCCACAGATACGCAGTATTTT. The chain links TRBV2 to TRBJ2-3, with a weak D call TRBD2 (6 bases). Germline V CDR1 and CDR2: SNHLY, FYNNEI. The CDR3 totals 15 residues. Between the trimmed V and J ends, which lost 11 bases and 2 bases, there was a span of 20 bases. Full variable domain (missing parts from reference TRBV2 and TRBJ2-3): EPEVTQTPSHQVTQMGQEVILRCVPISNHLYFYWYRQILGQKVEFLVSFYNNEISEKSEIFDDQFSVERPDGSNFTLKIRSTKLEDSAMYFCAVNLAASSTDTQYFGPGTRLTVL.

This rearrangement joins TRBV5-1 to TRBJ1-1; no clear D. Per germline, CDR1 SGHRS and CDR2 YFSETQ. The CDR3 length is 14 residues. V was pared by 7 bases and J by 1 base, with 14 bases between. DNA for the CDR3: TGCGCCAGCTCGGCGCCCCGGGGGAACACTGAAGCTTTCTTT. Translated, it gives CASSAPRGNTEAFF.

Only a few counts were recorded for this clone. The V call is TRBV5-1, the J call TRBJ2-5; 7 positions agree with TRBD1. The CDR3 contains 15 residues. The J segment lost 0 bases and the V segment lost 1 base, leaving 3 bases of the junction unmatched. Looked up from germline, CDR1 is SGHRS and CDR2 is YFSETQ. CDR3 residues: CASSLLGQDQETQYF. For the CDR3, the DNA is TGCGCCAGCAGCTTGCTCGGACAGGACCAAGAGACCCAGTACTTC. Full variable domain (missing parts from reference TRBV5-1 and TRBJ2-5): KAGVTQTPRYLIKTRGQQVTLSCSPISGHRSVSWYQQTPGQGLQFLFEYFSETQRNKGNFPGRFSGRQFSNSRSEMNVSTLELGDSALYLCASSLLGQDQETQYFGPGTRLLVL.

This chain connects TRBV10-3 to TRBJ1-1; 8 bases fit TRBD1. J was trimmed by 5 bases and V by 3 bases; bases with no gene match: 2. Germline CDR1 and CDR2: ENHRY and SYGVKD. The CDR3 consists of 13 residues. The CDR3: CAISERQGTEAFF. The CDR3 nucleotides read TGTGCCATCAGTGAAAGACAGGGGACTGAAGCTTTCTTT.

The V call is TRBV27, the J call TRBJ2-1; 10 nucleotides match TRBD2. The V gene end was trimmed by 2 bases and the J gene end by 10 bases; junction bases not matched to a gene: 5. Looked up from germline, CDR1 is MNHEY and CDR2 is SMNVEV (reference sequence). The CDR3 spans 14 residues. The CDR3 protein is CASSLGTSVREQFF. The CDR3, as DNA: TGTGCCAGCAGTTTAGGGACTAGCGTAAGAGAGCAGTTCTTC.

This clone was counted between two and nine times. This chain uses TRBV4-1 with TRBJ2-7, with D possibly being TRBD2 (5 bases). Germline-derived CDR1 and CDR2 are MGHRA and YSYEKL. Trimming took 6 bases from V and 9 from J, leaving 15 bases between them. The CDR3 has 12 amino acids. As DNA, the CDR3 is TGCGCCAGCAGTCCCGAGGGCAGGATGCAGTACTTC. Translated, it gives CASSPEGRMQYF.

This clone was seen only once. V and J are TRBV7-2 and TRBJ2-7; 7 bases line up with TRBD2. Germline V CDR1 and CDR2: SGHTA, FQGNSA. The junction had 10 bases not matched to a gene; V was cut back by 1 base and J by 1 base. CDR3 size: 17 residues. CDR3 amino acids: CASSLGDSGQFSYEQYF. CDR3 coding DNA: TGTGCCAGCAGCTTAGGGGATAGCGGGCAGTTTTCCTACGAGCAGTACTTC.

For the CDR3, the DNA is TGTGCCAGCAGCTTAGGTCCGGGACTTCGATACAATGAGCAGTTCTTC. Protein: CASSLGPGLRYNEQFF. The genes are TRBV7-6 and TRBJ2-1; D might be TRBD2 (6 bases). V lost 1 base to trimming and J lost 4 bases, with 14 bases between them. The CDR3 extends over 16 amino acids. Per the germline V gene, CDR1 is SGHVS and CDR2 is FNYEAQ.

The rearrangement joins TRBV5-1 to TRBJ2-5; D not certain. The J call may be wrong; the DNA end is better matched by TRBJ2-7. Germline CDR1 is SGHRS and CDR2 is YFSETQ. The CDR3 runs 11 residues. CDR3 in amino acids: CASRTAGEQYF. The DNA for the CDR3 is TGCGCCAGCAGAACCGCAGGCGAGCAGTACTTC.

The chain recombines TRBV6-1 with TRBJ1-2, with a tentative D call TRBD1 (6 bases). This CDR3 has 15 amino acids. Germline V gives CDR1 MNHNS, CDR2 SASEGT. Trimming cost V 0 bases and J 1 base, with 9 bases left between them. The CDR3 loop is CASSEATGFNYGYTF. CDR3 nucleotides: TGTGCCAGCAGTGAAGCCACAGGGTTTAACTATGGCTACACCTTC.

This clone appeared a few times. This chain joins TRBV29-1 and TRBJ2-6; a possible D gene is TRBD2 (6 bases). V lost 3 bases, J lost 0 bases, and 18 bases lay in between. From germline, CDR1 is SQVTM and CDR2 ANQGSEA. The CDR3 sequence is 18 residues long. DNA for the CDR3: TGCAGCGTTGAGAGGTCGGGACTGCCCTTCTCTGGGGCCAACGTCCTGACTTTC. Protein: CSVERSGLPFSGANVLTF.

This clone has more than one count but fewer than ten. This chain links TRBV29-1 with TRBJ2-2; D may be TRBD1 (5 bases). Germline V CDR1 and CDR2: SQVTM, ANQGSEA. The CDR3 sequence is 14 residues long. The V gene lost 4 bases and the J gene lost 4 bases, with 13 bases spanning the gap. The CDR3 DNA reads as TGCAGCGTTGCCCTGGACACAATCACCGGGGAGCTGTTTTTT. Residues: CSVALDTITGELFF.

This sequence joins TRBV10-3 and TRBJ1-1, with TRBD1 matching over 7 bases. J gave up 6 bases and V 3 bases, and 10 bases lay outside the gene matches. The CDR3 spans 15 residues. Germline CDR1 ENHRY, CDR2 SYGVKD. The CDR3 loop is CAISDSGQVGSEAFF. Here the CDR3 DNA reads TGTGCCATCAGTGACTCCGGACAGGTTGGGTCTGAAGCTTTCTTT.

This sequence joins TRBV19 and TRBJ2-7, with D possibly matching TRBD1 (6 bases). Trimming removed 4 bases at V and 3 bases at J, with 10 bases between. Germline CDR1 reads LNHDA; CDR2 reads SQIVND (reference sequence). This CDR3 has 13 residues. The CDR3 sequence: CASSNPGDYEQYF. CDR3 DNA sequence: TGTGCCAGTAGTAACCCAGGGGACTACGAGCAGTACTTC.